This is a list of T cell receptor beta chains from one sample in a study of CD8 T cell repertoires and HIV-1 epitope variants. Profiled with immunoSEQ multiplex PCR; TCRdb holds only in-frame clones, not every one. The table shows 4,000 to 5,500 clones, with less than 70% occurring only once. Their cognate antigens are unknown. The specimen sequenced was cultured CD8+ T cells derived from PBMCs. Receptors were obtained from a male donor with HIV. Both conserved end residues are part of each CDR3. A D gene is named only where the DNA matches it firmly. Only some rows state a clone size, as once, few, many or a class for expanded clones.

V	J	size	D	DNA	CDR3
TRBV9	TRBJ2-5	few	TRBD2	TGTGCCAGCAGCGTAGCTTCGAGCGGGGGGGAGACCCAGTACTTC	CASSVASSGGETQYF
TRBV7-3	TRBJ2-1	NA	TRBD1	TGTGCCAGCAGCTTAGGGACAGGGACCTACAATGAGCAGTTCTTC	CASSLGTGTYNEQFF
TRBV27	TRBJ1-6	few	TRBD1	TGTGCCAGCAGTTCCGGGACAGCCCTCCACTTT	CASSSGTALHF
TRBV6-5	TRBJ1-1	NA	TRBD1	TGTGCCAGCAGTTTACAGTGGACAGGGGATGGGGTTGAAGCTTTCTTT	CASSLQWTGDGVEAFF
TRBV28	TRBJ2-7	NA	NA	TGTGCCAGCAGTTCAGGGCTGTCGGATTACGAGCAGTACTTC	CASSSGLSDYEQYF
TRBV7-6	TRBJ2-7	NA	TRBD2	TGTGCCAGCAGCTTAGTCGGGGGGGACCCCTCCTACGAGCAGTACTTC	CASSLVGGDPSYEQYF
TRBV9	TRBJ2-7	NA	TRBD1	TGTGCCAGCAGCGAAGGACAGGGGGGCTACGAGCAGTACTTC	CASSEGQGGYEQYF
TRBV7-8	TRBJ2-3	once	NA	TGTGCCAGCAGAGGCAGGGCTGGCACAGATACGCAGTATTTT	CASRGRAGTDTQYF
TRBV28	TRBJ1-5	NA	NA	TGTGCCAGCAGTTTATCCGGCAGGAGCAATCAGCCCCAGCATTTT	CASSLSGRSNQPQHF
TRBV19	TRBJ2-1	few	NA	TGTGCCAGTAGTGCAGCCTGGGGCGGGCGTTACAATGAGCAGTTCTTC	CASSAAWGGRYNEQFF
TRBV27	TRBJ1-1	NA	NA	TGTGCCAGCAGTTTATCGCGGCTTATGAACACTGAAGCTTTCTTT	CASSLSRLMNTEAFF
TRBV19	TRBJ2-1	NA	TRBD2	TGTGCCAGTAGTCCTCGACTAGCTGCCACCTACAATGAGCAGTTCTTC	CASSPRLAATYNEQFF
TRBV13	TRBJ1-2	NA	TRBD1	TGTGCCAGCAGCTTAGCAGGGGGGGTCTATGGCTACACCTTC	CASSLAGGVYGYTF
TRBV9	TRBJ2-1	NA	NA	TGTGCCAGCAGCGTAGATCCGAAACCCAATGAGCAGTTCTTC	CASSVDPKPNEQFF
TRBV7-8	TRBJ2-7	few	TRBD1	TGTGCCAGCAGCTTAGCTGGGACAGGGTCCTACGAGCAGTACTTC	CASSLAGTGSYEQYF
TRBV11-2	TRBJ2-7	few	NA	TGTGCCAGCAGCTTAGTTGGCAGTTACGAGCAGTACTTC	CASSLVGSYEQYF
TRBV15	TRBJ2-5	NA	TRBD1	TGTGCCACCAGCAGAGCCCGGACAGGGGTCGAGACCCAGTACTTC	CATSRARTGVETQYF
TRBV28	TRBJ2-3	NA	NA	TGTGCCAGCAGTTGGTCCCGGGGCGCAGATACGCAGTATTTT	CASSWSRGADTQYF
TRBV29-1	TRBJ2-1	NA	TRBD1	TGCAGCGTCATGGGAGGGACAGGGGAGAATGAGCAGTTCTTC	CSVMGGTGENEQFF
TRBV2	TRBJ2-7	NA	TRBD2	TGTGCCAGCAGTGCGCCAGCGGGGGGGCCTCTATCCTACGAGCAGTACTTC	CASSAPAGGPLSYEQYF
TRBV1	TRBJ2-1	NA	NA	TGCACCAGCAGCCAATTGGGGGGGTCGTGGGCCTACAATGAGCAGTTCTTC	CTSSQLGGSWAYNEQFF
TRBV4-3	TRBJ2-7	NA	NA	TGCGCCAGCAGCCAAGGCCTCCCCCGGGACGAGCAGTACTTC	CASSQGLPRDEQYF
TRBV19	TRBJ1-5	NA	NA	TGTGCCAGTACACCGACGGTGCCGATTCCGAATCAGCCCCAGCATTTT	CASTPTVPIPNQPQHF
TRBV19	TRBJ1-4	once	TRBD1	TGTGCCAGTTCCCTCCCCCGGGACAGGCTTTCTGCAACTAATGAAAAACTGTTTTTT	CASSLPRDRLSATNEKLFF
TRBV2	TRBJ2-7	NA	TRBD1	TGTGCCAGCAGTGAAGCTGGACAGGGGGCGTGGGAGCAGTACTTC	CASSEAGQGAWEQYF
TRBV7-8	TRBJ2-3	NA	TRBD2	TGTGCCAGCAGCTTAAGTAGCGGGGAGGCAGATACGCAGTATTTT	CASSLSSGEADTQYF
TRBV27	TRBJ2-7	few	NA	TGTGCCAGCAGTCAGGGGCCAATTGGCTACGAGCAGTACTTC	CASSQGPIGYEQYF
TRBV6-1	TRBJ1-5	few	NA	TGTGCCAGCACAGGGATCTATAGCAATCAGCCCCAGCATTTT	CASTGIYSNQPQHF
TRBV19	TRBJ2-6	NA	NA	TGTGCCAGTAGTCTGACTGGGGCCAACGTCCTGACTTTC	CASSLTGANVLTF
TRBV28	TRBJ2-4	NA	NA	TGTGCCAGCAGTTTCTCATACATTCAGTACTTC	CASSFSYIQYF
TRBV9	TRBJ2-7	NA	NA	TGTGCCAGCAGCGTAAGGGGCACGGGTTCCTACGAGCAGTACTTC	CASSVRGTGSYEQYF
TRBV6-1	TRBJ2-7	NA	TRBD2	TGTGCCAGCAGTGTTGAGCGGGGGCTAAGCCACGAGCAGTACTTC	CASSVERGLSHEQYF
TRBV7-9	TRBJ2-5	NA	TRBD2	TGTGCCAGCAGCTCCTACCGGGAGGGAGGGGAGACCCAGTACTTC	CASSSYREGGETQYF
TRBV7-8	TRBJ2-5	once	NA	TGTGCCAGCAGCCTATACAACCGTGGGCCCCAAGAGACCCAGTACTTC	CASSLYNRGPQETQYF
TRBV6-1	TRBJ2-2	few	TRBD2	TGTGCCACCTTACAGCGGGAAGGGGGGGAGCTGTTTTTT	CATLQREGGELFF
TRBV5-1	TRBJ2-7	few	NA	TGCGCCAGCAGCTTCGACGCGAAAGAGCAGTACTTC	CASSFDAKEQYF
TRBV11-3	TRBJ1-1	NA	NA	TGTGCCAGCAGCGACTCTGTGGGCACTGAAGCTTTCTTT	CASSDSVGTEAFF
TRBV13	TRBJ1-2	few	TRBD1	TGTGCCAGCAGCTCGCAGGAGGACAGGGTCTATGGCTACACCTTC	CASSSQEDRVYGYTF
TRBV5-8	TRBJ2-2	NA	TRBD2	TGTGCCAGCAGCACAGAAACTAGCGGACCGAACACCGGGGAGCTGTTTTTT	CASSTETSGPNTGELFF
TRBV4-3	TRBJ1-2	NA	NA	TGCGCCAGCAGCCAAGTGGTTTCTGGGGCGAGCTATGGCTACACCTTC	CASSQVVSGASYGYTF
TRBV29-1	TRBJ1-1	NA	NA	TGCAGCGTTGCTTCTTGGGGGTTCAACACTGAAGCTTTCTTT	CSVASWGFNTEAFF
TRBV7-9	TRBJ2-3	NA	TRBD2	TGTGCCAGCAGCTTACTAGCGGGGGGGACAGATACGCAGTATTTT	CASSLLAGGTDTQYF
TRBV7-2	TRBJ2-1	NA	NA	TGTGCCAGCAGCTTAGTGGGGCTCTCCTACAATGAGCAGTTCTTC	CASSLVGLSYNEQFF
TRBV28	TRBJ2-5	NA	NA	TGTGCCAGCACCCCCTTGGGGGAAACGCAAGAGACCCAGTACTTC	CASTPLGETQETQYF